This TCR beta chain was sequenced in a study of shared clonotypes between healthy human individuals. Whole-study findings and limits: Owing to a small donor count, the genetic and exposure-history diversity represented was limited. Several donors shared around 5% of their naive CD4 clonotypes.

The CDR3 length is 17 residues. J was trimmed by 0 bases and V by 6 bases; bases with no gene match: 8. The germline V gene encodes CDR1 SGHAT and CDR2 FQNNGV. The method was immunoSEQ multiplex PCR; TCRdb's version includes in-frame clones alone and lacks a portion of them. The table includes over a million clones, just under 99% detected once. Comments on this clone: The antigen remains undetermined.

V and J are TRBV11-2 and TRBJ2-2, with 9 bases matching TRBD1. What was sequenced was naive CD4+ T cells sorted from blood. Subset reported: CD45RA+ positively selected. This receptor was taken from a man aged 25 to 40 in good health. This chain's CDR3 is CASRMPGQGTNTGELFF. DNA of the CDR3: TGTGCCAGCAGAATGCCGGGACAGGGAACGAACACCGGGGAGCTGTTTTTT. The variable domain in full, with the rest retrieved from reference TRBV11-2 and TRBJ2-2, is EAGVAQSPRYKIIEKRQSVAFWCNPISGHATLYWYQQILGQGPKLLIQFQNNGVVDDSQLPKDRFSAERLKGVDSTLKIQPAKLEDSAVYLCASRMPGQGTNTGELFFGEGSRLTVL.